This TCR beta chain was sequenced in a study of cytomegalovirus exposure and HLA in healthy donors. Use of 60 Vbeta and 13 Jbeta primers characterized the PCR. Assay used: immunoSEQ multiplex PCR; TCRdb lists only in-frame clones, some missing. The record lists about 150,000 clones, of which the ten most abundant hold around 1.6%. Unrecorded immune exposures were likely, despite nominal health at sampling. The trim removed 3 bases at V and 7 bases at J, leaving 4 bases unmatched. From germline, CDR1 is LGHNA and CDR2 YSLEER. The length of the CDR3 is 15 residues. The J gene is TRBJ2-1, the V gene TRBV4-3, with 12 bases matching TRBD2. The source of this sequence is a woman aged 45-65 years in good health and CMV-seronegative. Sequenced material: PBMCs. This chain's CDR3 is CASSHGLAGKNEQFF. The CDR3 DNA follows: TGCGCCAGCAGCCATGGACTAGCGGGGAAGAATGAGCAGTTCTTC.